A single sample is the source of the 6 T cell receptor beta chains below, sequenced in a study of molecular identifiers for immune sequencing clone quantification. Each CDR3 protein is one row after TCRdb ran MiXCR on the PCR reads. Of around 460,000 distinct CDR3 sequences in the sample, about 25% were seen once. Sample: naive CD8+ T cells from blood, with Jurkat cell RNA spiked in. Subset defined: FACS-sorted CD8+CD4-CCR7+CD45RA+ naive T cells. All receptors come from a human donor in good health. Some libraries in this study had Jurkat cell RNA spiked in.

The chain joins TRBV6-5 to TRBJ2-5, with D perhaps being TRBD1 or TRBD2 (6 bases each). Deletions cut 0 bases from V and 2 bases from J, with 10 bases between. This CDR3 comprises 15 residues. Germline-derived CDR1 and CDR2 are MNHEY and SVGAGI. The CDR3 nucleotides are TGTGCCAGCAGTTACTCTACGGGGGCACAAGAGACCCAGTACTTC. Amino acids: CASSYSTGAQETQYF.

The chain recombines TRBV4-3 with TRBJ2-7; D unresolved. Trimming took 0 bases from V and 3 from J, leaving 12 bases between them. Germline CDR1 is LGHNA and CDR2 is YSLEER. The CDR3 has 15 residues. CDR3 DNA: TGCGCCAGCAGCCAAGATCTCGGCCTTCTCTACGAGCAGTACTTC. It yields the protein CASSQDLGLLYEQYF.

This clonotype came up many times. The chain is built from TRBV29-1 and TRBJ2-7, with 11 bases lining up with TRBD1. The CDR3 spans 14 residues. In germline, CDR1 is SQVTM, CDR2 ANQGSEA. Unmatched junction bases numbered 5, after V lost 5 bases and J lost 2 bases. The CDR3: CSVKPGQGAYEQYF. CDR3 nucleotides: TGCAGCGTTAAACCGGGACAGGGGGCCTACGAGCAGTACTTC.

CDR3 nucleotides: TGTGCCAGCAGCCTACTCGGTTGGACTGAAGCTTTCTTT. Its protein is CASSLLGWTEAFF. The chain links TRBV7-2 to TRBJ1-1; D unclear. The CDR3 spans 13 residues. V lost 5 bases and J lost 5, with 12 bases in between. Germline V gene lookup returns CDR1 SGHTA and CDR2 FQGNSA.

This chain joins TRBV28 and TRBJ2-1; 13 bases map to TRBD2. This CDR3 region has 16 residues. The germline CDR1 and CDR2 sequences are MDHEN and SYDVKM. Losses at the gene ends were 5 bases for V and 9 bases for J; bases not matched to a gene: 10. CDR3: CASSDGLAGVFGEQFF. The CDR3 DNA reads TGTGCCAGCAGTGATGGACTAGCGGGAGTTTTCGGTGAGCAGTTCTTC.

This clonotype occurred many times. The chain recombines TRBV4-3 with TRBJ2-3; D not resolved. Germline-derived CDR1 and CDR2 are LGHNA and YSLEER. The CDR3 has 13 amino acids. The ends were cut back, 1 base at V and 5 bases at J, with 7 bases in the middle. The CDR3 DNA reads TGCGCCAGCAGCCAAGCGATTCGAGATACGCAGTATTTT. It is translated as CASSQAIRDTQYF.